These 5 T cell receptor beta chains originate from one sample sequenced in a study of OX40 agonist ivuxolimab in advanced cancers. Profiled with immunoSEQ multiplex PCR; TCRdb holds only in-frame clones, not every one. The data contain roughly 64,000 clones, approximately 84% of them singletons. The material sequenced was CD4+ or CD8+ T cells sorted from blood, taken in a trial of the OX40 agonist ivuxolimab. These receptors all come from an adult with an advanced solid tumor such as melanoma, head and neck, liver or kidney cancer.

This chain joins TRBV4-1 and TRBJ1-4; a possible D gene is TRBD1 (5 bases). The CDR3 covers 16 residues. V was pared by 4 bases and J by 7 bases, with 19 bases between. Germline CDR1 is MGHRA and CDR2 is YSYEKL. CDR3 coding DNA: TGCGCCAGCAGCCCCGGAAGGGCGGGGGTTCGTGAAAAACTGTTTTTT. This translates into CASSPGRAGVREKLFF.

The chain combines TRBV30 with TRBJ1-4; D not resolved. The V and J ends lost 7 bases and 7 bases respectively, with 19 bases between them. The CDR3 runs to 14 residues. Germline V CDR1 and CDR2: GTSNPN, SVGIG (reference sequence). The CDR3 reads CASPREGSGEKLFF. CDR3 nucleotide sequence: TGTGCCTCCCCTCGAGAGGGTAGCGGTGAAAAACTGTTTTTT.

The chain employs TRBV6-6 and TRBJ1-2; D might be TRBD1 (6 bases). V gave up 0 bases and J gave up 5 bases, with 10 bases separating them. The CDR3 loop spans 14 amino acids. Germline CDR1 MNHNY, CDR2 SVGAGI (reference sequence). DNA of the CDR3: TGTGCCAGCAGTTACTCACAGGACAGATATGGCTACACCTTC. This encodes CASSYSQDRYGYTF.

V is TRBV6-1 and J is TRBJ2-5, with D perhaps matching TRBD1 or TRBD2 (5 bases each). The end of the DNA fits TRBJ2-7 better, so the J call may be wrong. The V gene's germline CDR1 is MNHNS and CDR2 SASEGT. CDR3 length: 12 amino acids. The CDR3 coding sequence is TGTGCCAGCAGTACAACAGGAGGCGAGCAGTACTTC. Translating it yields CASSTTGGEQYF.

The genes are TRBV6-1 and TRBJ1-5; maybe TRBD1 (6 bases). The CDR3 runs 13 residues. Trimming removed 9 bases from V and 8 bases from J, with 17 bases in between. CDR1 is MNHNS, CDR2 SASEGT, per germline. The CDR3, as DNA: TGTGCCAGTGGTCGACAGGTCGGGGAGCCCCAGCATTTT. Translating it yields CASGRQVGEPQHF.